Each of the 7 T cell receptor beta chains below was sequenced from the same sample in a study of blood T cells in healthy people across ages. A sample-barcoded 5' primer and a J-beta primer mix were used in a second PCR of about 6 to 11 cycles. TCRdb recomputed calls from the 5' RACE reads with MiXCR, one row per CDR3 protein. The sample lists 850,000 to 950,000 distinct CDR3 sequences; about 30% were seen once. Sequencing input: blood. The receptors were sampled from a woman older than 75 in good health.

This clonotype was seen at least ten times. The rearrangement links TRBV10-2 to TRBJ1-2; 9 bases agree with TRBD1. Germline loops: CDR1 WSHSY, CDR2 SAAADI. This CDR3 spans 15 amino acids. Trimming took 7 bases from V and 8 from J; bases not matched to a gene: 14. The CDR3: CASNSGTGGRQGYTF. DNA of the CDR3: TGCGCCAGCAACTCCGGAACAGGGGGCCGACAGGGCTACACCTTC.

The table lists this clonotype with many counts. Here the CDR3 DNA reads TGTGCCAGCAGCATCGGGAGGGAGACCCAGTACTTC. This encodes CASSIGRETQYF. The chain couples TRBV19 to TRBJ2-5; 7 nucleotides line up with TRBD2. V lost 9 bases, J lost 5 bases, and 6 bases stayed unmatched. The CDR3 totals 12 residues. Looked up from germline, CDR1 is LNHDA and CDR2 is SQIVND (reference sequence).

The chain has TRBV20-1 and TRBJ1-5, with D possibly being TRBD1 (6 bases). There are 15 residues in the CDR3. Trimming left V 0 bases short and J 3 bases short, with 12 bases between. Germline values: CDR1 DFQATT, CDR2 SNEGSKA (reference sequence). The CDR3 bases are TGCAGTGCTAGAGATACCCAGGGGTACAATCAGCCCCAGCATTTT. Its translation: CSARDTQGYNQPQHF.

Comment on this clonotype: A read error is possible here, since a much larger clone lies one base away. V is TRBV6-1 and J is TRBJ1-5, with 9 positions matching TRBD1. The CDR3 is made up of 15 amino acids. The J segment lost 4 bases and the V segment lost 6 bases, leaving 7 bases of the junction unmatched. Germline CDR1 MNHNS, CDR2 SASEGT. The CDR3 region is CASSPWTGDNQPQHF. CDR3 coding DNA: TGTGCCAGCAGCCCCTGGACAGGGGATAATCAGCCCCAGCATTTT.

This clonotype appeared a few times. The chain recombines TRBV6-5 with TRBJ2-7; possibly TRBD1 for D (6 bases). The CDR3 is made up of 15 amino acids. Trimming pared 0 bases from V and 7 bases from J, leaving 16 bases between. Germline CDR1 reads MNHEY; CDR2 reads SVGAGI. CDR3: CASSYSPVLDREQYF. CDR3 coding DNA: TGTGCCAGCAGTTACTCTCCCGTGCTCGACAGGGAGCAGTACTTC.

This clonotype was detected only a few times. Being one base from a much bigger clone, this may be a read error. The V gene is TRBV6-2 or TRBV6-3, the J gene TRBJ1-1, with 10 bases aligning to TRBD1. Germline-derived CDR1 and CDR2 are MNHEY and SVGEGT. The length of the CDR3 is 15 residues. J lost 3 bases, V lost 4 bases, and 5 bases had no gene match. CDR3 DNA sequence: TGTGCCAGCAGTTTCGCCGGGACAGGGGACACTGAAGCTTTCTTT. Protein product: CASSFAGTGDTEAFF.

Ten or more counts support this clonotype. DNA of the CDR3: TGTGCCAGCAGCGGGGAGTATTACACAGATACGCAGTATTTT. This sequence encodes CASSGEYYTDTQYF. This rearrangement joins TRBV5-6 to TRBJ2-3; possibly TRBD2 for D (5 bases). From germline, CDR1 is SGHDT and CDR2 YYEEEE. The CDR3 is 14 amino acids. V lost 4 bases and J lost 2, with 11 bases in between.